The source of this TCR beta chain is a study of early T cells in non-severe SARS-CoV-2 infection. V was pared by 3 bases and J by 5 bases, with 11 bases between. The CDR3 is 14 amino acids. The germline CDR1 and CDR2 sequences are LNHNV and YYDKDF (reference sequence). MiXCR was run by TCRdb on the 5' RACE reads, yielding one entry per CDR3 protein. This table has 75,000 or so distinct CDR3 sequences, 11% to 15% appearing once. Study-wide results and caveats: Sequences matched to VDJdb favored anti-spike CD8 responses, while private and CD4 specificities were missed.

This clonotype was recorded a few times. Its antigen is not known. The specimen was whole blood. This sequence was found in an adult who was a healthcare worker with PCR-confirmed SARS-CoV-2 infection or an uninfected control (not recorded which). J is TRBJ2-1 and V is TRBV15; possibly TRBD2 for D (6 bases). DNA of the CDR3: TGTGCCACCAGCAGGAGCGGGCTAAACAATGAGCAGTTCTTC. It codes for CATSRSGLNNEQFF.